This T cell receptor beta chain was found in a study of persistence of HIV-infected CD4 T cells. The CDR3 spans 12 residues. The germline gives CDR1 MDHEN, CDR2 SYDVKM. In regard to this clone: The antigen is undetermined. Compared with germline, one end of the junction differs, possibly owing to a read error.

Nonspecific anti-CD3/anti-CD28 bead stimulation represents the broad CD4+ T cell repertoire. CD4+ T cells upregulating both CD40 ligand and CD69 were sorted as responding cells. Donors had undetectable plasma HIV-1 RNA, under 50 copies/mL, for 4+ years. This was the immunoSEQ version 4 assay in survey mode. Profiling relied on immunoSEQ multiplex PCR, and the TCRdb table lists in-frame clones only, not all of them. Of 44,000 or so clones in the sample, about nine tenths were seen once. This sample comprised CD4+ T cells sorted from PBMCs after roughly 19-hour stimulation, obtained from a patient who received antiretroviral therapy. This receptor was obtained from an adult man with HIV who was CMV-seropositive. The chain couples TRBV28 to TRBJ2-7, with D perhaps matching TRBD1 (6 bases). CDR3 nucleotide sequence: TGTGCCAGCAGTTTATCTCAGGGACATGTATTATTC. It specifies CASSLSQGHVLF.